The 22 T cell receptor beta chains below were found in one sample sequenced in a study of Ad26.COV2.S vaccination and SARS-CoV-2 variants (dated by TCRdb to about 2021). The sample's treatment or condition label, decoded: some 20 received Ad26.COV2.S at low or high dose, single or two shots; roughly 5 received placebo; per-sample allocation not given. Repertoires of vaccine and placebo recipients were sequenced from samples collected on day 63 after the first injection. The library was made by the immunoSEQ multiplex PCR assay. Sourced from immuneACCESS, this table was stored by TCRdb with only in-frame sequences that have V and J called. A share of the clones is absent; for the studies checked, an unresolved V gene accounts for under half, and the remainder has no known explanation. This sample holds some 450,000 clones; less than 95% were observed only once. The ten largest clones capture around 4.2% of the sample.

Sequenced here: peripheral blood, sampled in a trial of Ad26.COV2.S vaccine versus placebo. The origin of the receptors is a person aged 18 to 59 who received the Ad26.COV2.S COVID-19 vaccine or a placebo.

The chain has TRBV6-1 and TRBJ2-7; D perhaps matches TRBD2 (5 bases). V dropped 7 bases and J dropped 6 bases, with 16 bases sitting between them. The CDR3 extends over 13 amino acids. Germline loops: CDR1 MNHNS, CDR2 SASEGT. Here the CDR3 DNA reads TGTGCCAGCATCGACCAGGCGACTATCGAGCAGTACTTC. Its protein is CASIDQATIEQYF.

The chain is built from TRBV2 and TRBJ2-7; 8 positions match TRBD2. CDR1 and CDR2 (germline): SNHLY, FYNNEI. With 5 bases clipped from V and 7 bases from J, the junction kept 10 bases outside the gene matches. There are 14 residues in the CDR3. In DNA, the CDR3 is TGTGCCAGCAGTTGGACTAGCCGGGGGGGTGAGCAGTACTTC. Its translation: CASSWTSRGGEQYF.

Only one count was recorded for this clone. The V and J genes are TRBV7-9 and TRBJ2-7, with a tentative D call TRBD1 (6 bases). The CDR3 is made up of 13 amino acids. From germline, CDR1 is SEHNR and CDR2 FQNEAQ (reference sequence). V lost 6 bases and J lost 7, with 16 bases in between. Here the CDR3 DNA reads TGTGCCAGCAGTACTACTACAGGGAAGGAGCAGTACTTC. It translates to CASSTTTGKEQYF.

This sequence joins TRBV7-9 and TRBJ1-4; TRBD1 is a possible D gene (5 bases). Germline CDR1 reads SEHNR; CDR2 reads FQNEAQ (reference sequence). The length of the CDR3 is 15 residues. Trimming removed 5 bases from V and 3 bases from J, with 13 bases in between. The CDR3 region is CASSRPGPSNEKLFF. As DNA, the CDR3 is TGTGCCAGCAGCCGTCCGGGACCGTCTAATGAAAAACTGTTTTTT.

The chain couples TRBV7-9 to TRBJ1-2; D ambiguous. The germline CDR1 and CDR2 sequences are SEHNR and FQNEAQ (reference sequence). With 1 base removed from V and 6 bases from J, the gap between germline ends came to 9 bases. CDR3 size: 13 residues. CDR3 amino acids: CASSLEPPNGYTF. The CDR3, as DNA: TGTGCCAGCAGCTTAGAACCCCCCAATGGCTACACCTTC.

This clone was counted only a few times. The chain uses TRBV30 and TRBJ1-1; 7 bases match TRBD1. V lost 5 bases and J lost 4; bases outside the gene matches: 1. This CDR3 contains 11 residues. Germline V gene sequence: CDR1 GTSNPN, CDR2 SVGIG (reference sequence). The CDR3: CAWDRATEAFF. In nucleotides, the CDR3 is TGTGCCTGGGACAGGGCCACTGAAGCTTTCTTT.

The chain joins TRBV5-6 to TRBJ2-2, with 10 positions matching TRBD1. The CDR3 extends over 18 amino acids. Trimming took 2 bases from V and 4 from J; bases not matched to a gene: 11. Germline loops: CDR1 SGHDT, CDR2 YYEEEE. The CDR3 protein is CASSFDRGLYLGTGELFF. The CDR3 bases are TGTGCCAGCAGCTTCGACAGGGGGCTTTATCTAGGCACCGGGGAGCTGTTTTTT.

The chain recombines TRBV28 with TRBJ2-7; D may match TRBD1 or TRBD2 (5 bases each). V lost 6 bases, J lost 2 bases, and 17 bases lay in between. This CDR3 has 15 residues. Germline V CDR1 and CDR2: MDHEN, SYDVKM. In DNA, the CDR3 is TGTGCCAGCAGATCATCCGGGACGCTAACCTACGAGCAGTACTTC. Translated, it gives CASRSSGTLTYEQYF.

The chain combines TRBV27 with TRBJ2-6, with 10 bases fitting TRBD1. This CDR3 spans 18 amino acids. Germline V gives CDR1 MNHEY, CDR2 SMNVEV (reference sequence). With V trimmed by 3 bases and J by 3 bases, 8 bases remained unmatched. This CDR3 reads CASSFWGQGIGGANVLTF. The DNA of the CDR3 is TGTGCCAGCAGTTTTTGGGGACAGGGGATTGGTGGGGCCAACGTCCTGACTTTC. Drawing the rest from reference TRBV27 and TRBJ2-6, the complete variable domain is EAQVTQNPRYLITVTGKKLTVTCSQNMNHEYMSWYRQDPGLGLRQIYYSMNVEVTDKGDVPEGYKVSRKEKRNFPLILESPSPNQTSLYFCASSFWGQGIGGANVLTFGAGSRLTVL.

This chain uses TRBV19 with TRBJ1-2, with D hard to call. V shed 2 bases and J shed 0 bases, with 10 bases lying between them. Germline V gene lookup returns CDR1 LNHDA and CDR2 SQIVND (reference sequence). The CDR3 has 15 amino acids. The CDR3 region has the DNA TGTGCCAGTAGTATATGGGCAGAGGCTAACTATGGCTACACCTTC. It specifies CASSIWAEANYGYTF.

J is TRBJ2-7 and V is TRBV4-2; D is unclear. CDR1 and CDR2 (germline): LGHNA, YNFKEQ. The CDR3 totals 15 residues. Trimming removed 0 bases at V and 2 bases at J, with 11 bases between. The CDR3 DNA sequence: TGTGCCAGCAGCCAAGATAGTACCACTACCTACGAGCAGTACTTC. Amino acids: CASSQDSTTTYEQYF.

Only one count was recorded for this clone. This chain joins TRBV7-8 and TRBJ1-4; D remains unclear. The CDR3 is 14 residues long. Trimming pared 5 bases from V and 10 bases from J, leaving 17 bases between. Per the germline V gene, CDR1 is SGHVS and CDR2 is FQNEAQ. CDR3: CASSPAGDRTKLFF. CDR3 bases: TGTGCCAGCAGCCCAGCCGGGGATCGGACAAAACTGTTTTTT.

Here the CDR3 reads CASSYGRLPYTDTQYF. The CDR3 DNA is TGTGCCAGCAGTTACGGGAGACTACCTTACACAGATACGCAGTATTTT. This chain uses TRBV6-2 or TRBV6-3 with TRBJ2-3; tentative D call: TRBD2 (5 bases). There are 16 residues in the CDR3. The ends were cut back, 2 bases at V and 2 bases at J, with 14 bases in the middle. Germline CDR1 and CDR2: MNHEY and SVGEGT.

The V call is TRBV4-1, the J call TRBJ1-5; D not resolved. CDR3 length equals 16 residues. V was clipped by 0 bases and J by 2 bases, with 11 bases between them. Per the germline V gene, CDR1 is MGHRA and CDR2 is YSYEKL. This chain's CDR3 is CASSQDPGTGNQPQHF. The CDR3 region has the DNA TGCGCCAGCAGCCAAGATCCAGGTACCGGCAATCAGCCCCAGCATTTT.

The chain joins TRBV5-6 to TRBJ2-7; D is possibly TRBD1 or TRBD2 (5 bases each). V was clipped by 4 bases and J by 7 bases, with 21 bases between them. This CDR3 contains 15 residues. The germline gives CDR1 SGHDT, CDR2 YYEEEE. This CDR3 is CASSRGTALGGEQYF. The CDR3 coding sequence is TGTGCCAGCAGCCGAGGGACCGCTCTTGGGGGTGAGCAGTACTTC.

The chain recombines TRBV7-2 with TRBJ2-1, with TRBD2 matching over 12 bases. The CDR3 covers 17 residues. After removal of 5 bases from V and 8 bases from J, the junction contained 13 bases not matched to a gene. Germline V lookup: CDR1 SGHTA, CDR2 FQGNSA. The chain's CDR3 is CASSITSGRSAFDEQFF. DNA for the CDR3: TGTGCCAGCAGCATCACTAGCGGGAGGTCTGCGTTTGATGAGCAGTTCTTC.

The V call is TRBV7-8, the J call TRBJ2-7; 9 nucleotides line up with TRBD1. Germline V gives CDR1 SGHVS, CDR2 FQNEAQ. The J segment lost 3 bases and the V segment lost 3 bases, leaving 3 bases of the junction unmatched. The length of the CDR3 is 14 residues. The CDR3 nucleotides read TGTGCCAGCAGCTTCGACAGGGGGAACTACGAGCAGTACTTC. Residues: CASSFDRGNYEQYF.

This chain uses TRBV7-8 with TRBJ1-5; unclear D gene. V was pared by 4 bases and J by 3 bases, with 13 bases between. Germline CDR1 and CDR2: SGHVS and FQNEAQ. There are 15 residues in the CDR3. The chain's CDR3 is CASSSNFGYNQPQHF. In nucleotides, the CDR3 is TGTGCCAGCAGCTCAAATTTCGGATACAATCAGCCCCAGCATTTT.

This clone was counted once. The chain combines TRBV21-1 with TRBJ2-1; TRBD2 is taken as the D call from the table, unchecked against the DNA. TRBV21-1 has pseudogene status. CDR3 size: 12 residues. The CDR3 nucleotides are TGTGCCAGCAGCAAATGGAAACTAGTTCCGTTCTTC. Its translation: CASSKWKLVPFF.

The rearrangement joins TRBV6-1 to TRBJ2-5; TRBD2 agrees at 12 bases. Germline-derived CDR1 and CDR2 are MNHNS and SASEGT. CDR3 size: 17 residues. Unmatched junction bases numbered 7, after V lost 0 bases and J lost 5 bases. DNA for the CDR3: TGTGCCAGCAGTGAAGCGCGTCTAGCGGGAGGGTGGGAGACCCAGTACTTC. This encodes CASSEARLAGGWETQYF.

In regard to this clone: A far larger clone is one base from this, pointing to a likely read error. The chain links TRBV5-4 to TRBJ1-2; D remains unclear. The V end was cut by 0 bases, the J end by 3 bases, with 6 bases between. The CDR3 is 13 amino acids. Germline CDR1 is SGHNT and CDR2 is YYREEE (reference sequence). CDR3 sequence reads: CASSLEGYYGYTF. The CDR3 DNA reads as TGTGCCAGCAGCTTGGAGGGATACTATGGCTACACCTTC.

This clone was detected only once. The J gene is TRBJ2-1, the V gene TRBV7-3, with D perhaps TRBD2 (6 bases). CDR3 length equals 14 residues. Between the trimmed V and J ends, which lost 5 bases and 7 bases, there was a span of 15 bases. CDR1 and CDR2 (germline): SGHTA, FQGTGA. The CDR3 reads CASSLSGPLNEQFF. For the CDR3, the DNA is TGTGCCAGCAGCCTTAGCGGCCCGCTGAATGAGCAGTTCTTC. Based on the CDR3 plus reference TRBV7-3 and TRBJ2-1, the full variable domain is GAGVSQTPSNKVTEKGKYVELRCDPISGHTALYWYRQSLGQGPEFLIYFQGTGAADDSGLPNDRFFAVRPEGSVSTLKIQRTERGDSAVYLCASSLSGPLNEQFFGPGTRLTVL.